This is a list of T cell receptor beta chains from one sample in a study of blood T cell repertoires in COVID-19. Clones were sequenced by immunoSEQ multiplex PCR, and TCRdb holds only the in-frame ones, with some missing. The top ten clones hold around an eighth of a sample with some 180,000 clones, roughly 80% of them seen once. The sequenced sample was peripheral blood. The receptors shown here come from a man in his fifties who had recovered from COVID-19. The conserved cysteine and the conserved F or W are not part of the CDR3 here.

TRBV29-1 SVEGLSDFYEQY
TRBV5-4 ASSIQGSWDEKLF
TRBV29-1 SARPRDNPYNEQF
TRBV2 ASSPGYGQPQH
TRBV5-6 ASSFFQGRGHQPQH
TRBV10-3 AISESGSGAYTEAF
TRBV20-1 SARQMRALH
TRBV4-2 ASSPDLSGRADEQY
TRBV5-6 ASSLAYSYEQY
TRBV2 ASNDPRVGETQY
TRBV6-2/TRBV6-3 ASSRGRGSEQY
TRBV6-5 ASSKEDSANNVLT
TRBV6-1 ASSEGISSPY
TRBV3-1/TRBV3-2 ASRDSGGAGYEQY
TRBV11-2 ASSRDSREVDEQY
TRBV30 AWDRVFSGNTIY
TRBV7-6 ASSLLSGSGGYNEQF
TRBV5-1 ASSFLQGGIYNEQF
TRBV5-1 ASSFGDRNYGYT
TRBV6-5 ASSYGLNTGELF
TRBV28 ASTLDRGTDTQY
TRBV2 ASSYIQGDQPQH
TRBV28 ASSLTRSTSTDTQY
TRBV10-3 AVMERTGITQF
TRBV30 AWSSPGNIQY
TRBV19 ASSMRGLAGNEQF
TRBV2 ASSAGFSTEAF
TRBV10-2 AASNQELALDGYNEQF
TRBV7-8 ASSYEGTQGYVQY
TRBV5-1 ASSLAVGQANTEAF
TRBV7-7 ASSLGAGAYEQY
TRBV2 ASSGDYTYEQY
TRBV4-2 ASSQVVQGADTQY
TRBV19 ASSERVFGYT
TRBV7-9 ASLKLGGNTIY
TRBV6-6 ASSGTRGLYEQY
TRBV24-1 ATSDATYGSYNEQF
TRBV5-1 ASSLWSWTEGTYNEQF
TRBV7-9 ASSFTGDSPLH
TRBV5-8 ASTRQRGTIYEQY
TRBV27 ASRFTGGNNQPQH
TRBV19 ASMNSNRGNTEAF
TRBV18 ASSLSGSIRNQPQH
TRBV7-2 ASSLFALLQETQY
TRBV24-1 ATSDSQGRASYNEQF
TRBV7-2 ASSLAGTSSETQY
TRBV28 ASSLGVGGEMNTEAF
TRBV5-4 ASSPGQNQPQH
TRBV5-1 ASSLVLAATDTQY
TRBV7-9 ASSLQLGLAGADTQY